This T cell receptor beta chain was sequenced during a study of blood T cell repertoires in COVID-19. About the research overall: The United States, Italy and Spain supplied acute and convalescent COVID-19 samples. Nucleic acid was either cDNA or gDNA, and it came from T cells, B-cell-depleted T cells, or PBMCs.

V was shortened by 0 bases and J by 3 bases, with 10 bases between the two germline ends. Germline V gene sequence: CDR1 SGDLS, CDR2 YYNGEE. The CDR3 contains 15 residues. Authors' methods: By means of reference gene primer amplification, nucleated cell counts were estimated. Libraries were prepared by immunoSEQ multiplex PCR; TCRdb keeps only in-frame clonotypes and omits some of them. V and J calls and clone size are those listed in that table; D and trimming were worked out from the DNA. Here the sample spans about 190,000 clones, around 90% being singletons. The chain has TRBV9 and TRBJ1-5; possible D gene TRBD1, 5 bases. What was sequenced was peripheral blood. The TCR originated in a man between 40 and 49 years old with acute or convalescent COVID-19. The CDR3 loop is CASSVEAGSNQPQHF. The CDR3, as DNA: TGTGCCAGCAGCGTAGAGGCAGGGTCCAATCAGCCCCAGCATTTT.